This paragraph reports one TCR beta chain. Its antigen remains unidentified. This specimen comes from a study of blood T cells in healthy people across ages. In germline, CDR1 is LNHNV, CDR2 YYDKDF (reference sequence). V lost 0 bases, J lost 4 bases, and 12 bases lay in between. The CDR3 runs to 15 residues. A sample-barcoded 5' primer and a J-beta primer mix were used in a second PCR of about 7 to 12 cycles. TCRdb reprocessed the 5' RACE reads with MiXCR, giving one entry per CDR3 protein. The sample has 1,300,000 or so distinct CDR3 sequences, roughly 59% seen once. Study-wide findings and caveats: Naive T cell percentage showed a strong correlation with TCR beta diversity. More naive CD4+ cells and higher diversity were found in long-lived than in aged donors.

Each donor's blood draw was roughly 9.8 milliliters of peripheral blood. Source material: blood. The TCR originated in a young man in good health. The rearrangement uses TRBV15 and TRBJ2-5; no firm D call. The CDR3 protein is CATSRDGGRLETQYF. DNA for the CDR3: TGTGCCACCAGCAGAGATGGTGGCCGGTTAGAGACCCAGTACTTC.